This entry describes one TCR beta chain. Time point reported: newly diagnosed GD, antithyroid drugs for less than 3 months. PBMC-extracted RNA yielded the TCR library. The data were taken from a study of regulatory T cells in long-lasting Graves disease. Assembly of TCR beta libraries relied on iRepertoire HTBI primers together with Arm-PCR of CDR3 regions. TCRdb re-analysed the multiplex PCR reads in MiXCR, keeping a single row per CDR3 protein. The sample carries 550,000 to 600,000 distinct CDR3 sequences, about 16% recorded once. These same records also appear under a second study, on T cells in Graves' hyperthyroidism and ophthalmopathy.

The starting material was peripheral blood mononuclear cells (PBMCs), obtained at new diagnosis, from a patient treated with antithyroid drugs. This sequence originates from a man aged 18 to 30 with Graves disease.

The CDR3 DNA sequence: TGTGCCAGCTCACCAAAAACTAGTAACACCGGGGAGCTGTTTTTT. Residues: CASSPKTSNTGELFF. The chain combines TRBV18 with TRBJ2-2, with D possibly being TRBD2 (5 bases). V gave up 2 bases and J gave up 2 bases, with 9 bases separating them. Germline V gives CDR1 KGHSH, CDR2 LQKENI. This CDR3 region has 15 residues.